The rows below give T cell receptor beta chains drawn from one sample of a study of blood T cell repertoires in COVID-19. This table comes from immunoSEQ multiplex PCR, and its TCRdb copy is limited to in-frame clones, with some not included. The top ten clones hold approximately 27% of a sample with 90,000 to 150,000 clones, around 87% of them seen once. Sequences were obtained from peripheral blood. All receptors derive from a man between 65 and 80 years old with active or convalescent COVID-19. Each CDR3 is given without its conserved first and last residue. The order of the fields is V gene, D gene, CDR3 protein. The D gene is left open where the match is weak.

v_gene: TRBV29-1; d_gene: TRBD2; CDR3aa: SVELAGDEQF
v_gene: TRBV28; d_gene: NA; CDR3aa: ASSLWPVKGYT
v_gene: TRBV18; d_gene: NA; CDR3aa: ASSKLGAEQETQY
v_gene: TRBV5-1; d_gene: NA; CDR3aa: ASEANLNTGELF
v_gene: TRBV7-8; d_gene: TRBD2; CDR3aa: ASSQRWLAGDPDTQY
v_gene: TRBV6-5; d_gene: NA; CDR3aa: ASSSSRVNSPLH
v_gene: TRBV28; d_gene: TRBD1; CDR3aa: ASRPPPGQGNGYT
v_gene: TRBV21-1; d_gene: NA; CDR3aa: ASSPSRRTDTQY
v_gene: TRBV28; d_gene: NA; CDR3aa: ASSLEVREKLF
v_gene: TRBV5-1; d_gene: TRBD1; CDR3aa: ASSPESGGTNYGYT
v_gene: TRBV6-5; d_gene: TRBD1; CDR3aa: ASSYGDRGYEKLF
v_gene: TRBV24-1; d_gene: TRBD1; CDR3aa: ATSDTTPLRGRGETQY
v_gene: TRBV7-2; d_gene: NA; CDR3aa: ASSSLGRTEAF
v_gene: TRBV27; d_gene: NA; CDR3aa: ASKGGDGYT
v_gene: TRBV6-6; d_gene: NA; CDR3aa: ASSYSEGNTEAF
v_gene: TRBV7-2; d_gene: NA; CDR3aa: ASSLMTMNTEAF
v_gene: TRBV5-1; d_gene: NA; CDR3aa: ASRTVLGGYNEQF
v_gene: TRBV11-2; d_gene: NA; CDR3aa: ASSLDLGGEKLF
v_gene: TRBV5-1; d_gene: TRBD1; CDR3aa: ASSLGMDRANTEAF
v_gene: TRBV7-2; d_gene: TRBD1; CDR3aa: ASSRDRAETQY
v_gene: TRBV19; d_gene: NA; CDR3aa: ASSAGSQETQY
v_gene: TRBV6-5; d_gene: NA; CDR3aa: ASSYGGQETQY
v_gene: TRBV25-1; d_gene: TRBD2; CDR3aa: ASTEAGGLAYNEQF
v_gene: TRBV10-3; d_gene: TRBD1; CDR3aa: AISESGQGAETQY